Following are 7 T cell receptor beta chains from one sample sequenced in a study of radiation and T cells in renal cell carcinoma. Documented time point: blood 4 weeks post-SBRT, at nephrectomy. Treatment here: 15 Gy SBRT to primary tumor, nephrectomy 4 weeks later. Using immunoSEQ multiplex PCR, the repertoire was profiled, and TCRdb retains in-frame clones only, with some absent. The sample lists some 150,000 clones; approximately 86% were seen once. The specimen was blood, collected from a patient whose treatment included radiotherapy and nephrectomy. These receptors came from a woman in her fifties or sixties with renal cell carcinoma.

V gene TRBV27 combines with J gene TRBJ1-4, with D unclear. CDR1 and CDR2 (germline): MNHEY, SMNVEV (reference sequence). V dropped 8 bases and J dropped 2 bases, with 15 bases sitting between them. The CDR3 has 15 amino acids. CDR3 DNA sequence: TGTGCCAGCCGGGAGTCTTGGTCTACTAATGAAAAACTGTTTTTT. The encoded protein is CASRESWSTNEKLFF.

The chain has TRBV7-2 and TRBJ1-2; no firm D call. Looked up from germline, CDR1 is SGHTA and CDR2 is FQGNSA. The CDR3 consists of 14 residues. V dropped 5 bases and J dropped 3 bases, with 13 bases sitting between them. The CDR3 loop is CASSPGFFDYGYTF. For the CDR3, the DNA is TGTGCCAGCAGCCCTGGGTTCTTTGACTATGGCTACACCTTC.

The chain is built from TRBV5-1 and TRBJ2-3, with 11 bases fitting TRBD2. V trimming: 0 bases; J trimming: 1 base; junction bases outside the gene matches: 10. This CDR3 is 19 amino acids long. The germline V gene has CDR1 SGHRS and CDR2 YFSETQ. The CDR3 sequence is CASSLAGTSGTDGTDTQYF. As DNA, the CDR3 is TGCGCCAGCAGCTTGGCAGGGACTAGCGGAACAGATGGCACAGATACGCAGTATTTT.

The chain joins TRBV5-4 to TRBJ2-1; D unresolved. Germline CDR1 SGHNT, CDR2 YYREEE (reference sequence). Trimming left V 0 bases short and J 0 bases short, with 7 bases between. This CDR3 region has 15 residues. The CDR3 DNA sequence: TGTGCCAGCAGCTTGGACGCTAGCTCCTACAATGAGCAGTTCTTC. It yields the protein CASSLDASSYNEQFF.

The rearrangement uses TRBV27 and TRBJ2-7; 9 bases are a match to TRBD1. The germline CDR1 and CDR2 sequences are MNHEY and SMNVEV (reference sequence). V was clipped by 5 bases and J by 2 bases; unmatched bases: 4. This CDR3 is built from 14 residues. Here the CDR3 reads CASSIRDRAYEQYF. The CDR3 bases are TGTGCCAGCAGTATCCGGGACAGGGCCTACGAGCAGTACTTC.

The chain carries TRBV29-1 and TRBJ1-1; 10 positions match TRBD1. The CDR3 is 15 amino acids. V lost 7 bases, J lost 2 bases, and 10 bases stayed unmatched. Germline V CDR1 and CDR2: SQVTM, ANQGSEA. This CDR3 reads CSATRTGGENTEAFF. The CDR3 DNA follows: TGCAGCGCGACCCGGACAGGGGGGGAAAACACTGAAGCTTTCTTT.

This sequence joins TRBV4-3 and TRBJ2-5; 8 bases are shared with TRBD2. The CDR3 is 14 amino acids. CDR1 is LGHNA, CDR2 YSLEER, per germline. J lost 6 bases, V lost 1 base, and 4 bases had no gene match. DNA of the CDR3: TGCGCCAGCAGCCAAGCGGGGGGGCCACAGACCCAGTACTTC. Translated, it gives CASSQAGGPQTQYF.